One TCR beta chain is described in this entry. This specimen comes from a study of blood T cell repertoires in COVID-19. Cohorts were determined from participant-reported clinical history. Looked up from germline, CDR1 is KGHSH and CDR2 is LQKENI. Deletions cut 3 bases from V and 6 bases from J, with 17 bases between. This CDR3 comprises 15 residues. The method was immunoSEQ multiplex PCR; TCRdb's version includes in-frame clones alone and lacks a portion of them. The data show some 240,000 clones, with 80% to 85% seen just once and roughly 3.2% held by the top ten. This chain uses TRBV18 with TRBJ1-1; unclear D gene. The sequenced material came from PBMCs or T cells enriched from blood (not recorded which). The TCR originated in a man over 45 who had recovered from COVID-19. In nucleotides, the CDR3 is TGTGCCAGCTCACCTCTGCGGGGAGGGATCCCTGAAGCTTTCTTT. As protein: CASSPLRGGIPEAFF.